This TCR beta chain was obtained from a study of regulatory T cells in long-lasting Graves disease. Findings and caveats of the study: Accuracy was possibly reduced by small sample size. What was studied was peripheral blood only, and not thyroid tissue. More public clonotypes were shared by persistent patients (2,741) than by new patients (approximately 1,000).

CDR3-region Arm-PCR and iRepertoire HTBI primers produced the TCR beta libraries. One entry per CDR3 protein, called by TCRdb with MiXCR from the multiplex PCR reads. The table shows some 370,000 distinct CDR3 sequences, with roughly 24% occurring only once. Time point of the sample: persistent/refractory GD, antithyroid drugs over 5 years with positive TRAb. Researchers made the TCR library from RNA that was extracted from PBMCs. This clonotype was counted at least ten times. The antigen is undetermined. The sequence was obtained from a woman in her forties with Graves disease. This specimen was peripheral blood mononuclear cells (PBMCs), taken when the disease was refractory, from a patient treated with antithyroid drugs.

The CDR3 bases are TGTGCCAGCCTGGGACTAGCGGATAACACCGGGGAGCTGTTTTTT. Translating it yields CASLGLADNTGELFF. The rearrangement joins TRBV2 to TRBJ2-2, with 11 bases lining up with TRBD2. Trimming took 8 bases from V and 2 from J; bases not matched to a gene: 4. The CDR3 spans 15 residues. Per germline, CDR1 SNHLY and CDR2 FYNNEI.